These 32 T cell receptor beta chains share one sample of origin, sequenced in a study of cytomegalovirus exposure and HLA in healthy donors. Primers for the PCR totalled 60 Vbeta and 13 Jbeta. The table came from immunoSEQ multiplex PCR; TCRdb's copy has only in-frame clones and leaves some out. The table records approximately 220,000 clones, around 80% of them present only once. The sequencing sample was made of PBMCs. The source of these receptors is a man aged 18 to 35 in good health and CMV-seronegative.

J is TRBJ1-2 and V is TRBV20-1; TRBD1 might be the D (6 bases). Germline V gene lookup returns CDR1 DFQATT and CDR2 SNEGSKA (reference sequence). The CDR3 is made up of 10 amino acids. V lost 5 bases to trimming and J lost 8 bases, with 9 bases between them. CDR3 DNA: TGCAGTGCTGGGAGGGGGGGCTACACCTTC. Amino acid sequence: CSAGRGGYTF.

This clone came up a few times. This chain uses TRBV4-1 with TRBJ2-7; 11 positions match TRBD2. The CDR3 runs 15 residues. After removal of 0 bases from V and 4 bases from J, the junction contained 2 bases not matched to a gene. CDR1 MGHRA and CDR2 YSYEKL come from the germline V gene. This CDR3 is CASSQDPSGRYEQYF. CDR3 nucleotide sequence: TGCGCCAGCAGCCAAGATCCTAGCGGGAGGTACGAGCAGTACTTC.

This chain connects TRBV2 to TRBJ1-3, with D possibly matching TRBD1 (5 bases). This CDR3 contains 14 residues. Trimming shortened V by 7 bases and J by 1 base, and 11 bases separated the two germline ends. From germline, CDR1 is SNHLY and CDR2 FYNNEI. CDR3: CASMGGGSGNTIYF. CDR3 bases: TGTGCCAGCATGGGGGGAGGTTCTGGAAACACCATATATTTT.

This rearrangement joins TRBV15 to TRBJ2-3; D ambiguous. CDR1 is LNHNV, CDR2 YYDKDF, per germline (reference sequence). V gave up 0 bases and J gave up 7 bases, with 8 bases separating them. This CDR3 has 13 residues. CDR3 region: CATSRELFYTQYF. The CDR3 DNA reads as TGTGCCACCAGCAGAGAACTATTCTATACGCAGTATTTT. The complete variable domain, with remaining parts taken from reference TRBV15 and TRBJ2-3, reads DAMVIQNPRYQVTQFGKPVTLSCSQTLNHNVMYWYQQKSSQAPKLLFHYYDKDFNNEADTPDNFQSRRPNTSFCFLDIRSPGLGDTAMYLCATSRELFYTQYFGPGTRLTVL.

The rearrangement joins TRBV5-1 to TRBJ2-2, with TRBD1 identical over 7 bases. From germline, CDR1 is SGHRS and CDR2 YFSETQ. This CDR3 has 15 amino acids. Trimming took 4 bases from V and 3 from J; bases not matched to a gene: 6. In DNA form, the CDR3 reads TGCGCCAGCAGCCCGGGACAGAGCTACACCGGGGAGCTGTTTTTT. Translation: CASSPGQSYTGELFF. The full variable domain, with the rest looked up from reference TRBV5-1 and TRBJ2-2, is KAGVTQTPRYLIKTRGQQVTLSCSPISGHRSVSWYQQTPGQGLQFLFEYFSETQRNKGNFPGRFSGRQFSNSRSEMNVSTLELGDSALYLCASSPGQSYTGELFFGEGSRLTVL.

This chain uses TRBV7-8 with TRBJ1-2, with D possibly TRBD1 on 5 matching bases. Trimming pared 5 bases from V and 6 bases from J, leaving 22 bases between. The CDR3 has 16 residues. Germline assignment: CDR1 SGHVS and CDR2 FQNEAQ. The DNA of the CDR3 is TGTGCCAGCAGCCAACGGGCCGGGACGGGGGGGAATGGCTACACCTTC. This codes for CASSQRAGTGGNGYTF.

The chain uses TRBV11-1 and TRBJ1-4; D is ambiguous. The V gene lost 2 bases and the J gene lost 8 bases, with 12 bases spanning the gap. The CDR3 length is 14 residues. Germline CDR1 is SGHAT and CDR2 is FQDESV (reference sequence). The CDR3 region is CASSLSQIREKLFF. As DNA, the CDR3 is TGTGCCAGCAGCTTAAGTCAAATCCGGGAAAAACTGTTTTTT.

The gene calls are TRBV6-5 and TRBJ1-2; D uncertain. V dropped 7 bases and J dropped 4 bases, with 19 bases sitting between them. Germline assignment: CDR1 MNHEY and CDR2 SVGAGI. This CDR3 comprises 15 residues. The CDR3 here is CASIRQAGSPYGYTF. The CDR3 DNA is TGTGCCAGCATCCGGCAGGCGGGCAGTCCCTATGGCTACACCTTC.

The chain recombines TRBV25-1 with TRBJ2-1, with D possibly matching TRBD2 (6 bases). The CDR3 spans 14 residues. Looked up from germline, CDR1 is MGHDK and CDR2 is SYGVNS. Deletions cut 4 bases from V and 10 bases from J, with 17 bases between. The CDR3 sequence is CASSAPGLRKEQFF. As DNA, the CDR3 is TGTGCCAGCAGTGCGCCGGGACTTAGAAAGGAGCAGTTCTTC.

The V gene is TRBV27, the J gene TRBJ2-5, with 12 bases aligning to TRBD2. The CDR3 covers 13 residues. After removal of 6 bases from V and 5 bases from J, the junction contained 1 base not matched to a gene. Germline lookup yields CDR1 MNHEY and CDR2 SMNVEV (reference sequence). CDR3 amino acids: CASRGTSGETQYF. The CDR3 DNA reads TGTGCCAGCAGAGGGACTAGCGGGGAGACCCAGTACTTC.

The CDR3 is CAIQGRPNTYEQYF. The CDR3 region has the DNA TGTGCCATCCAGGGGCGGCCTAACACCTACGAGCAGTACTTC. The chain recombines TRBV6-1 with TRBJ2-7; D is perhaps TRBD1 (6 bases). V lost 10 bases and J lost 2, with 18 bases in between. Germline V gene lookup returns CDR1 MNHNS and CDR2 SASEGT. This CDR3 is 14 amino acids long.

The chain is built from TRBV27 and TRBJ2-2; the match to TRBD1 covers 11 bases. V was pared by 5 bases and J by 4 bases, with 9 bases of the junction left unmatched. Germline V gene data show CDR1 as MNHEY and CDR2 as SMNVEV (reference sequence). CDR3 size: 17 residues. CDR3 sequence reads: CASSRVVGQGVTGELFF. The CDR3 DNA sequence: TGTGCCAGCAGTCGAGTAGTGGGACAGGGGGTCACCGGGGAGCTGTTTTTT.

Comment on this clone: One end of the junction does not line up with germline, which may come from a read error. The chain links TRBV7-8 to TRBJ1-2; TRBD1 matches at 12 bases. In germline, CDR1 is SGHVS, CDR2 FQNEAQ. There are 16 residues in the CDR3. The CDR3 loop reads CASSFPTGTGGAGYIF. CDR3 in DNA: TGTGCCAGCAGCTTCCCGACCGGGACAGGGGGCGCTGGCTACATCTTC. The whole variable domain, filled in from reference TRBV7-8 and TRBJ1-2, reads GAGVSQSPRYKVAKRGQDVALRCDPISGHVSLFWYQQALGQGPEFLTYFQNEAQLDKSGLPSDRFFAERPEGSVSTLKIQRTQQEDSAVYLCASSFPTGTGGAGYIFGSGTRLTVV.

The gene calls are TRBV28 and TRBJ2-2; 7 positions match TRBD1. Trimming removed 5 bases from V and 2 bases from J; junction bases left unmatched: 2. There are 14 residues in the CDR3. Germline CDR1 is MDHEN and CDR2 is SYDVKM. CDR3 DNA: TGTGCCAGCAGTCGGGACAGAAACACCGGGGAGCTGTTTTTT. This translates into CASSRDRNTGELFF.

This chain links TRBV7-6 with TRBJ1-1, with 10 bases identical to TRBD1. The CDR3 covers 15 residues. Germline V gene lookup returns CDR1 SGHVS and CDR2 FNYEAQ. The J segment lost 3 bases and the V segment lost 5 bases, leaving 6 bases of the junction unmatched. The DNA of the CDR3 is TGTGCCAGCAGCGAGCGGACAGGGGGTCACACTGAAGCTTTCTTT. Translated, it gives CASSERTGGHTEAFF.

The chain carries TRBV2 and TRBJ1-5, with 9 bases aligning to TRBD1. Germline CDR1 is SNHLY and CDR2 is FYNNEI. The CDR3 covers 15 residues. The V segment lost 7 bases and the J segment 3 bases; nucleotides outside the gene matches: 7. Here the CDR3 DNA reads TGTGCCAGCAAAGGGACAGGGCTCCTCAATCAGCCCCAGCATTTT. Protein: CASKGTGLLNQPQHF.

The chain joins TRBV5-1 to TRBJ2-5; 14 nucleotides match TRBD2. The CDR3 runs to 15 residues. Germline V gene sequence: CDR1 SGHRS, CDR2 YFSETQ. With V trimmed by 4 bases and J by 4 bases, 3 bases remained unmatched. CDR3 DNA sequence: TGCGCCAGCAGCACCGGACTAGCGGGAGGAGAGACCCAGTACTTC. It encodes CASSTGLAGGETQYF. Filled out from reference TRBV5-1 and TRBJ2-5, the complete variable domain reads KAGVTQTPRYLIKTRGQQVTLSCSPISGHRSVSWYQQTPGQGLQFLFEYFSETQRNKGNFPGRFSGRQFSNSRSEMNVSTLELGDSALYLCASSTGLAGGETQYFGPGTRLLVL.

The V call is TRBV27, the J call TRBJ1-2, with unresolved D. The CDR3 is made up of 15 amino acids. Germline V gene data show CDR1 as MNHEY and CDR2 as SMNVEV (reference sequence). Trimming removed 0 bases at V and 8 bases at J, with 16 bases between. CDR3 in amino acids: CASSLSYGDKGGYTF. The CDR3 nucleotides are TGTGCCAGCAGTTTATCCTACGGGGATAAGGGCGGCTACACCTTC.

The V and J genes are TRBV7-3 and TRBJ2-3; TRBD2 might be the D (5 bases). The CDR3 is 15 amino acids. V was cut by 1 base and J by 2 bases, with 10 bases left in between. CDR1 and CDR2 from the germline V gene are SGHTA and FQGTGA. The CDR3 region is CASSLNSGNTDTQYF. For the CDR3, the DNA is TGTGCCAGCAGCTTAAATTCCGGGAACACAGATACGCAGTATTTT. Looking up the rest from reference TRBV7-3 and TRBJ2-3 gives the full variable domain: GAGVSQTPSNKVTEKGKYVELRCDPISGHTALYWYRQSLGQGPEFLIYFQGTGAADDSGLPNDRFFAVRPEGSVSTLKIQRTERGDSAVYLCASSLNSGNTDTQYFGPGTRLTVL.

The chain carries TRBV29-1 and TRBJ2-2, with D maybe TRBD1 (6 bases). CDR1 SQVTM and CDR2 ANQGSEA come from the germline V gene. V lost 6 bases, J lost 4 bases, and 18 bases lay in between. CDR3 length equals 15 residues. The CDR3 spells CSVLPVGGSTGELFF. The CDR3 DNA reads as TGCAGCGTCCTCCCGGTAGGGGGAAGCACCGGGGAGCTGTTTTTT.

The chain uses TRBV9 and TRBJ2-1, with unresolved D. Germline values: CDR1 SGDLS, CDR2 YYNGEE. The CDR3 sequence is 16 residues long. Trimming took off 1 base at V and 3 bases at J, with 14 bases between the two ends. CDR3 residues: CASSVTESANYNEQFF. For the CDR3, the DNA is TGTGCCAGCAGCGTAACCGAAAGCGCCAACTACAATGAGCAGTTCTTC.

The rearrangement joins TRBV9 to TRBJ2-3; D might be TRBD2 (6 bases). Germline values: CDR1 SGDLS, CDR2 YYNGEE. The germline V and J ends were trimmed by 0 bases and 4 bases, with 9 bases remaining between them. The CDR3 is 14 residues long. CDR3 amino acids: CASSVDGGPDTQYF. As DNA, the CDR3 is TGTGCCAGCAGCGTAGACGGGGGACCAGATACGCAGTATTTT. The variable domain in full, completed from reference TRBV9 and TRBJ2-3, reads DSGVTQTPKHLITATGQRVTLRCSPRSGDLSVYWYQQSLDQGLQFLIQYYNGEERAKGNILERFSAQQFPDLHSELNLSSLELGDSALYFCASSVDGGPDTQYFGPGTRLTVL.

This clone was picked up a small number of times. The chain is built from TRBV10-3 and TRBJ1-2; TRBD1 agrees at 11 bases. V lost 5 bases, J lost 2 bases, and 1 base stayed unmatched. Per the germline V gene, CDR1 is ENHRY and CDR2 is SYGVKD. This CDR3 has 14 amino acids. DNA of the CDR3: TGTGCCATCAGTTGGGACAGGGGGAACTATGGCTACACCTTC. It translates to CAISWDRGNYGYTF.

This clone was detected a few times. The V call is TRBV20-1, the J call TRBJ2-3; the D is unclear. With 5 bases removed from V and 3 bases from J, the gap between germline ends came to 3 bases. The CDR3 length is 10 residues. Germline loops: CDR1 DFQATT, CDR2 SNEGSKA (reference sequence). The CDR3 DNA reads as TGCAGTGCTTCGACAGATACGCAGTATTTT. This sequence encodes CSASTDTQYF.

The chain joins TRBV19 to TRBJ2-3; D is unresolved. CDR3 length equals 14 residues. Germline V CDR1 and CDR2: LNHDA, SQIVND (reference sequence). The V gene lost 5 bases and the J gene lost 2 bases, with 11 bases spanning the gap. The CDR3 spells CASSYRSPTDTQYF. For the CDR3, the DNA is TGTGCCAGTAGTTATCGGAGCCCCACAGATACGCAGTATTTT.

The V call is TRBV5-1, the J call TRBJ1-2; D is ambiguous. The CDR3 contains 13 residues. The germline V gene has CDR1 SGHRS and CDR2 YFSETQ. The V and J ends lost 0 bases and 2 bases respectively, with 5 bases between them. The CDR3 reads CASSLGRNYGYTF. CDR3 nucleotide sequence: TGCGCCAGCAGCTTGGGCCGGAACTATGGCTACACCTTC.

The V and J genes are TRBV11-2 and TRBJ2-1, with TRBD1 identical over 10 bases. J lost 7 bases, V lost 5 bases, and 11 bases had no gene match. The CDR3 totals 16 residues. The germline V gene encodes CDR1 SGHAT and CDR2 FQNNGV. CDR3 protein: CASSAPGTGASNEQFF. CDR3 bases: TGTGCCAGCAGCGCCCCCGGGACAGGGGCTTCGAATGAGCAGTTCTTC.

This chain links TRBV7-3 with TRBJ2-3; D might be TRBD2 (5 bases). Trimming took 3 bases from V and 4 from J, leaving 14 bases between them. The CDR3 covers 15 residues. Per germline, CDR1 SGHTA and CDR2 FQGTGA. CDR3 residues: CASSFTTARADTQYF. CDR3 in DNA: TGTGCCAGCAGCTTTACGACCGCGAGGGCAGATACGCAGTATTTT.

About this clone: A read error may produce the germline difference seen at one junction end. The chain links TRBV7-9 to TRBJ2-3; weak D call: TRBD2 (6 bases). CDR1 and CDR2 from the germline V gene are SEHNR and FQNEAQ (reference sequence). The CDR3 extends over 13 amino acids. CDR3 region: CTSIYQGGDTQYF. For the CDR3, the DNA is TGTACCAGCATCTATCAGGGAGGAGATACGCAGTATTTT. Supplemented by reference TRBV7-9 and TRBJ2-3, the full variable domain reads DTGVSQNPRHKITKRGQNVTFRCDPISEHNRLYWYRQTLGQGPEFLTYFQNEAQLEKSRLLSDRFSAERPKGSFSTLEIQRTEQGDSAMYLCTSIYQGGDTQYFGPGTRLTVL.

The chain recombines TRBV5-1 with TRBJ2-1, with 7 bases identical to TRBD2. Germline V gene lookup returns CDR1 SGHRS and CDR2 YFSETQ. The CDR3 extends over 17 amino acids. Trimming at V came to 4 bases and at J to 2 bases, leaving 12 bases not matched to a gene. The CDR3 loop is CASSNVGGGVTYNEQFF. The CDR3, as DNA: TGCGCCAGCAGCAACGTAGGCGGGGGAGTTACCTACAATGAGCAGTTCTTC.

This clone has a handful of counts. This chain connects TRBV28 to TRBJ1-2; 9 positions agree with TRBD1. J lost 4 bases, V lost 1 base, and 4 bases had no gene match. Germline values: CDR1 MDHEN, CDR2 SYDVKM. This CDR3 region has 15 residues. CDR3 in amino acids: CASSLLTGGGYGYTF. Written as DNA, the CDR3 is TGTGCCAGCAGTTTATTGACAGGGGGGGGCTATGGCTACACCTTC.

The chain couples TRBV9 to TRBJ1-5; D uncertain. CDR1 is SGDLS, CDR2 YYNGEE, per germline. The CDR3 sequence is 14 residues long. Trimming stripped 4 bases from V and 2 bases from J, with 10 bases between. The DNA for the CDR3 is TGTGCCAGCAGCCGCACCGGGGGCAATCAGCCCCAGCATTTT. Residues: CASSRTGGNQPQHF.